The clone carrying this TCR beta chain was found a few times. Antigen unknown. This sample is part of a study of T cells in Graves' hyperthyroidism and ophthalmopathy. Study results and caveats: Among clonotypes expanded in thyroid above 0.001, most were also found in blood.

Each diagnosis was grounded in clinical symptoms, serum thyroxine and TRAb, thyroid ultrasound, and orbital computed tomography. The V end was cut by 3 bases, the J end by 5 bases, with 14 bases between. The germline gives CDR1 DFQATT, CDR2 SNEGSKA (reference sequence). The length of the CDR3 is 13 residues. The CDR3 regions of TCR beta were amplified from RNA transcripts. The HTBI primer set served for first-round RT-PCR of the TCR CDR3. TCRdb analysed the multiplex PCR reads with MiXCR anew, one entry per CDR3 protein. The sample contains more than 600,000 distinct CDR3 sequences, about a sixth of which appear only once.

The clonotype was recovered from a man between 18 and 29 years old with Graves' hyperthyroidism. The specimen sequenced was blood. V gene TRBV20-1 combines with J gene TRBJ2-7; D is unresolved. CDR3 sequence reads: CSASLSDFHEQYF. CDR3 sequence (DNA): TGCAGTGCTAGTCTTAGTGATTTCCACGAGCAGTACTTC.